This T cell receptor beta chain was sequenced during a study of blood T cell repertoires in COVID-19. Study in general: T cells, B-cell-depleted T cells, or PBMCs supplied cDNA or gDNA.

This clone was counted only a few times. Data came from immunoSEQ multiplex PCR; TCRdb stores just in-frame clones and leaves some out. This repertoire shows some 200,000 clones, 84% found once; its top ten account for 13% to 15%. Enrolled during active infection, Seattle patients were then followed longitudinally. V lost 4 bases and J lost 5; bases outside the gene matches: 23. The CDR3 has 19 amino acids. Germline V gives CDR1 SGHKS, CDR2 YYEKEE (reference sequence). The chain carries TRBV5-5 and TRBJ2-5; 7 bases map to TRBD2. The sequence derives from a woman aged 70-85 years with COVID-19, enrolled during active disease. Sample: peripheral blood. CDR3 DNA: TGTGCCAGCAGCCCGGGGAGGGGTATGGTACAACTAAAGGCGGAGACCCAGTACTTC. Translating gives CASSPGRGMVQLKAETQYF.